A selection of T cell receptor beta chains follows, all from one sample in a study of blood T cell repertoires in COVID-19. TCRdb's table, derived via immunoSEQ multiplex PCR, lists solely in-frame clones and lacks some. The table shows just under 350,000 clones, with more than 70% occurring only once. Sample: peripheral blood. The receptors shown here come from a man younger than 40 with active or convalescent COVID-19. The CDR3 runs from the conserved cysteine through the conserved F or W. Fields, in order: V gene, D gene, J gene, clone size, CDR3 protein, CDR3 DNA. The D gene is left open where the match is weak. Not all rows give a size; the values are once, few, many and, for expanded clones, a class.

>TRBV12-3/TRBV12-4|NA|TRBJ1-2|NA
CASSSRRDYGYTF
TGTGCCAGCAGTTCAAGGAGGGACTATGGCTACACCTTC
>TRBV24-1|NA|TRBJ2-1|NA
CATSERQRSYNEQFF
TGTGCCACCAGTGAGCGGCAACGCTCCTACAATGAGCAGTTCTTC
>TRBV19|NA|TRBJ2-5|NA
CASSIEETQYF
TGTGCCAGTAGTATTGAGGAGACCCAGTACTTC
>TRBV15|NA|TRBJ1-2|NA
CATSRDRGWGYTF
TGTGCCACCAGCAGAGATCGGGGTTGGGGCTACACCTTC
>TRBV12-3/TRBV12-4|NA|TRBJ2-6|NA
CASTGQFRGVLTF
TGTGCCAGCACCGGACAATTTCGAGGCGTCCTGACTTTC
>TRBV11-3|NA|TRBJ2-1|NA
CASSLGPGSYNEQFF
TGTGCCAGCAGCTTGGGGCCGGGCTCCTACAATGAGCAGTTCTTC
>TRBV21-1|NA|TRBJ2-7|NA
CASRKALGGYEQYF
TGTGCCAGCAGGAAAGCCCTCGGCGGGTACGAGCAGTACTTC
>TRBV7-2|NA|TRBJ1-1|NA
CASSLRGDVTEAFF
TGTGCCAGCAGCTTACGGGGGGATGTCACTGAAGCTTTCTTT
>TRBV20-1|NA|TRBJ2-1|NA
CSASRTGQQFF
TGCAGTGCTAGCCGAACAGGGCAGCAGTTCTTC
>TRBV6-6|NA|TRBJ1-6|once
CASSYRDYNSPLHF
TGTGCCAGCAGTTACAGAGACTATAATTCACCCCTCCACTTT
>TRBV5-1|NA|TRBJ2-4|NA
CASSLGGALVQNIQYF
TGCGCCAGCAGCTTGGGCGGGGCCCTGGTTCAAAACATTCAGTACTTC
>TRBV5-4|TRBD1|TRBJ1-2|NA
CASSPGQGYGYTF
TGTGCCAGCAGCCCGGGACAGGGTTATGGCTACACCTTC
>TRBV19|NA|TRBJ2-7|once
CASSTGGTVVGQYF
TGTGCCAGTAGTACCGGCGGGACAGTTGTGGGGCAGTACTTC
>TRBV30|TRBD1|TRBJ1-5|NA
CAWTRDRGNQPQHF
TGTGCCTGGACAAGGGACAGGGGGAATCAGCCCCAGCATTTT
>TRBV3-1/TRBV3-2|TRBD1|TRBJ2-7|NA
CASSQYTGAAYEQYF
TGTGCCAGCAGCCAATACACAGGGGCGGCCTACGAGCAGTACTTC
>TRBV10-1|NA|TRBJ1-1|NA
CASSESKGPGNTEAFF
TGCGCCAGCAGTGAGTCGAAAGGCCCGGGAAACACTGAAGCTTTCTTT
>TRBV3-1/TRBV3-2|NA|TRBJ1-2|NA
CASSPRGGGGYTF
TGTGCCAGCAGCCCCCGAGGGGGGGGCGGCTACACCTTC
>TRBV5-1|NA|TRBJ1-5|NA
CASSLVSGGQGSNQPQHF
TGCGCCAGCAGCTTGGTTAGCGGGGGGCAGGGGAGCAATCAGCCCCAGCATTTT
>TRBV2|NA|TRBJ2-7|NA
CASNSRSYEQYF
TGTGCCAGCAATTCAAGGAGCTACGAGCAGTACTTC
>TRBV23-1|TRBD1|TRBJ1-3|NA
CASSQSDRVIYF
TGCGCCAGCAGTCAATCGGACAGGGTTATATATTTT
>TRBV9|TRBD2|TRBJ2-5|few
CASSASGSGQETQYF
TGTGCCAGCAGCGCTAGCGGGAGCGGCCAAGAGACCCAGTACTTC
>TRBV18|TRBD1|TRBJ1-2|NA
CASSQGENYGYTF
TGTGCCAGCTCCCAGGGGGAAAACTATGGCTACACCTTC
>TRBV6-6|NA|TRBJ1-5|NA
CASSYSTGEAQHF
TGTGCCAGCAGTTACTCGACGGGGGAGGCCCAGCATTTT
>TRBV12-3/TRBV12-4|NA|TRBJ1-1|NA
CASTPLAVTEAFF
TGTGCCAGCACCCCTTTGGCGGTCACTGAAGCTTTCTTT
>TRBV4-1|NA|TRBJ1-4|NA
CASSHVLEKLFF
TGCGCCAGCAGCCACGTCCTTGAAAAACTGTTTTTT
>TRBV6-2/TRBV6-3|NA|TRBJ2-1|once
CASSYQGAYNEQFF
TGTGCCAGCAGTTACCAGGGCGCTTACAATGAGCAGTTCTTC
>TRBV29-1|NA|TRBJ1-1|NA
CSVEGRLNTEAFF
TGCAGCGTTGAGGGCCGACTGAACACTGAAGCTTTCTTT
>TRBV5-4|TRBD2|TRBJ2-5|NA
CASSFDGRAGETQYF
TGTGCCAGCAGCTTCGACGGGAGGGCGGGGGAGACCCAGTACTTC
>TRBV3-1/TRBV3-2|TRBD2|TRBJ2-1|NA
CASSFSAGLAGVEQFF
TGTGCCAGCAGCTTTTCTGCGGGACTAGCGGGGGTTGAGCAGTTCTTC
>TRBV4-2|NA|TRBJ1-6|NA
CASSQDLLRNSPLHF
TGTGCCAGCAGCCAAGATCTATTGAGAAATTCACCCCTCCACTTT
>TRBV3-1/TRBV3-2|NA|TRBJ1-1|NA
CASSQDERFLQTGGTEAFF
TGTGCCAGCAGCCAAGATGAGAGGTTCCTCCAGACGGGGGGGACTGAAGCTTTCTTT
>TRBV7-2|TRBD1|TRBJ1-6|once
CASSAGQGFSSPLHF
TGTGCCAGCAGCGCCGGACAGGGGTTCAGCTCACCCCTCCACTTT
>TRBV5-4|NA|TRBJ1-1|NA
CATSKNTEAFF
TGTGCCACCTCTAAGAACACTGAAGCTTTCTTT
>TRBV6-5|NA|TRBJ2-5|NA
CASSFTRTETQYF
TGTGCCAGCAGTTTCACCCGGACTGAGACCCAGTACTTC
>TRBV15|NA|TRBJ2-3|NA
CATSSKSAILTDTQYF
TGTGCCACCAGCAGTAAGAGCGCCATCCTCACAGATACGCAGTATTTT
>TRBV7-3|TRBD2|TRBJ2-1|NA
CASRPTSGSLAGEQFF
TGTGCCAGCAGACCTACCTCGGGGAGTCTAGCGGGCGAGCAGTTCTTC
>TRBV12-5|NA|TRBJ1-1|NA
CASGLVPGGGGMNTEAFF
TGTGCTAGTGGTTTGGTACCGGGAGGCGGGGGGATGAACACTGAAGCTTTCTTT
>TRBV7-9|NA|TRBJ2-7|NA
CASSLGVEQYF
TGTGCCAGCAGCTTAGGAGTCGAGCAGTACTTC
>TRBV30|TRBD1|TRBJ1-2|NA
CAWRGRGPGGYTF
TGTGCCTGGCGAGGGAGGGGGCCTGGTGGCTACACCTTC
>TRBV2|NA|TRBJ1-2|few
CASTGSNYASTF
TGTGCCAGCACTGGGTCTAACTATGCCAGCACCTTC
>TRBV7-3|NA|TRBJ1-2|NA
CASSSDGNYGYTF
TGTGCCAGCAGTTCCGACGGGAACTATGGCTACACCTTC
>TRBV28|NA|TRBJ1-5|few
CASTEGGSNQPQHF
TGTGCCAGCACCGAAGGAGGGAGCAATCAGCCCCAGCATTTT
>TRBV27|TRBD1|TRBJ1-4|few
CASRSSTGHEKLFF
TGTGCCAGCAGGTCCTCGACAGGGCATGAAAAACTGTTTTTT
>TRBV29-1|NA|TRBJ2-2|once
CSVEDRGIGGTGELFF
TGCAGCGTTGAAGATCGGGGTATCGGGGGCACCGGGGAGCTGTTTTTT
>TRBV7-2|NA|TRBJ1-1|NA
CASGHLNTEAFF
TGTGCCAGCGGACACTTGAACACTGAAGCTTTCTTT
>TRBV14|NA|TRBJ2-1|NA
CASSQVLWAEQFF
TGTGCCAGCAGCCAAGTCTTATGGGCTGAGCAGTTCTTC
>TRBV7-9|NA|TRBJ2-1|NA
CASSPGGNNEQFF
TGTGCCAGCAGCCCCGGGGGTAACAATGAGCAGTTCTTC
>TRBV4-1|NA|TRBJ1-2|few
CASSQDEGHTNYGYTF
TGCGCCAGCAGCCAAGATGAGGGACATACTAACTATGGCTACACCTTC
>TRBV5-4|NA|TRBJ2-7|NA
CASSLDRSSYEQYF
TGTGCCAGCAGCTTAGACAGGAGCTCCTACGAGCAGTACTTC
>TRBV5-1|TRBD2|TRBJ2-3|NA
CASSFIPGGRASTDTQYF
TGCGCCAGCAGCTTCATCCCCGGGGGGAGAGCAAGCACAGATACGCAGTATTTT
>TRBV7-9|NA|TRBJ2-5|NA
CASSPAEETQYF
TGTGCCAGCAGCCCCGCGGAAGAGACCCAGTACTTC
>TRBV4-3|TRBD2|TRBJ2-1|many
CASSPTYQTSGQYNEQFF
TGCGCCAGCAGCCCGACGTACCAGACTAGCGGGCAGTACAATGAGCAGTTCTTC
>TRBV6-5|TRBD2|TRBJ2-1|NA
CASKASGNSYNEQFF
TGTGCCAGCAAGGCTAGCGGAAACTCCTACAATGAGCAGTTCTTC
>TRBV21-1|NA|TRBJ2-7|NA
CASSKEPDRGHEQYF
TGTGCCAGCAGCAAAGAGCCAGACAGGGGCCACGAGCAGTACTTC
>TRBV28|TRBD2|TRBJ2-3|NA
CASRFLTGGRADTQYF
TGTGCCAGCAGATTCCTCACGGGCGGGAGAGCAGATACGCAGTATTTT
>TRBV11-2|TRBD2|TRBJ2-3|NA
CASSPRTSQKGDTQYF
TGTGCCAGCAGCCCACGGACTAGCCAGAAAGGTGATACGCAGTATTTT
>TRBV24-1|TRBD2|TRBJ2-7|NA
CATRGLDYDEQYF
TGTGCCACCAGGGGACTAGATTACGACGAGCAGTACTTC
>TRBV19|TRBD1|TRBJ1-1|NA
CASSPTGAVEAFF
TGTGCCAGTAGTCCCACAGGGGCAGTTGAAGCTTTCTTT
>TRBV7-3|NA|TRBJ2-1|NA
CASSLEGGWNEQFF
TGTGCCAGCAGCTTAGAAGGGGGATGGAATGAGCAGTTCTTC